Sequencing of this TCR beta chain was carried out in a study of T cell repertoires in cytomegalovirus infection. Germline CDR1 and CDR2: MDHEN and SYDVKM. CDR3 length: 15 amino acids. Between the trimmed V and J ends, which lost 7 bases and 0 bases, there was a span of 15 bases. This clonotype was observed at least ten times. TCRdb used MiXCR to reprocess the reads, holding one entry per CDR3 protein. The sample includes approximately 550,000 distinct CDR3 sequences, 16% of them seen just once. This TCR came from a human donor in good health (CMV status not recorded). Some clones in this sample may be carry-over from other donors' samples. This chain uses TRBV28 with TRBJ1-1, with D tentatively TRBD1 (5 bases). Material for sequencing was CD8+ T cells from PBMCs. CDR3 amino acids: CASTSLTAMNTEAFF. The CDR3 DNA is TGTGCCAGCACCTCACTGACAGCAATGAACACTGAAGCTTTCTTT.